The TCR beta chain described here comes from a study of tumor and adjacent non-tumor tissue in lung cancer. Looking at the study overall: There were 11 to 13 adenocarcinoma, 2 squamous cell carcinoma and 1 small cell lung cancer cases.

No cell sorting was done before RNA was extracted from the tissue. Trimming took off 0 bases at V and 0 bases at J, with 9 bases between the two ends. Germline V gene lookup returns CDR1 MGHRA and CDR2 YSYEKL. This CDR3 has 15 residues. This clonotype was recorded at least ten times. Its antigen remains unknown. A modified ARM-PCR protocol with three rounds of nested PCR amplified TCRbeta. In TCRdb, the multiplex PCR reads were re-called with MiXCR into one record per CDR3 protein. The profile shows some 120,000 distinct CDR3 sequences, approximately 66% of them singletons. Study observations and caveats: In normal lung, the top 100 clones were significantly more dominant than in tumor.

The rearrangement uses TRBV4-1 and TRBJ2-7; D possibly corresponds to TRBD2 (5 bases). Sequencing input: lung tumor tissue. The receptor was derived from a man aged 25-40 years with non-small cell lung cancer. CDR3 nucleotides: TGCGCCAGCAGCCAAGAACCGGGGATCTCCTACGAGCAGTACTTC. Protein: CASSQEPGISYEQYF.